This T cell receptor beta chain was captured in a study of T cells in Graves' hyperthyroidism and ophthalmopathy. RNA transcripts provided the source from which TCR beta CDR3 regions were amplified. When the TCR CDR3 underwent first-round RT-PCR, the HTBI primer set was used. In TCRdb, the multiplex PCR reads were re-called with MiXCR into one record per CDR3 protein. The table has approximately 330,000 distinct CDR3 sequences, approximately 22% seen once. Overall study findings and caveats: In the blood, most expanded thyroid clonotypes above 0.001 appeared as well.

The table lists this clonotype with a count of one. Its matching antigen is unknown. Per the germline V gene, CDR1 is MDHEN and CDR2 is SYDVKM. V lost 6 bases to trimming and J lost 3 bases; unmatched junction nucleotides: 8. This CDR3 is built from 15 residues. This clonotype originated in a woman aged 45-65 years with Graves' hyperthyroidism. Sample: blood. This sequence joins TRBV28 and TRBJ1-5, with TRBD1 matching 7 bases. The DNA of the CDR3 is TGTGCCAGCAGGCCTCGACAGGGAGACAATCAGCCCCAGCATTTT. Translation gives CASRPRQGDNQPQHF.